This entry concerns a single TCR beta chain. The antigen is not known. This sample was taken from a study of cytomegalovirus exposure and HLA in healthy donors. Study outcomes and limitations: High specificity and sensitivity for cytomegalovirus status were reported for the classifier. Many donors carried some public TCRs, although rarity characterized most TCR sequences. As confirmed in vitro, a few CMV-associated chains were specific for CMV antigens.

Using immunoSEQ multiplex PCR, the repertoire was profiled, and TCRdb retains in-frame clones only, with some absent. This table has 200,000 to 250,000 clones, roughly 89% appearing once. V lost 7 bases and J 11 bases, leaving 18 bases between the germline ends. This CDR3 contains 14 residues. Germline V gives CDR1 MNHEY, CDR2 SVGAGI. This receptor was identified in a man aged 18 to 29 in good health and CMV-seronegative. Sequencing used PBMCs. V gene TRBV6-5 combines with J gene TRBJ1-6; D remains ambiguous. This CDR3 is CASKKEPSLTPLHF. The CDR3 DNA reads as TGTGCCAGCAAGAAAGAGCCGTCTCTAACACCCCTCCACTTT.